This is a list of T cell receptor beta chains from one sample in a study of T cell responses to AZD1222 COVID-19 vaccine. The protocol was immunoSEQ multiplex PCR, while the TCRdb copy is restricted to in-frame clones and leaves out a portion. The profile covers 140,000 to 150,000 clones, with about 93% appearing a single time and approximately 2% taken by the ten largest. Sequencing was performed on peripheral blood, taken on day 0 of AZD1222 vaccination. The receptor set was obtained from an adult in good health. CDR3s include the opening cysteine and the closing phenylalanine or tryptophan. D genes are given only for firm matches. Some rows have no size entry. The others give once, few or many, or a class for an expanded clone.

clone size	V gene	J gene	D gene	CDR3 DNA	CDR3 protein
few	TRBV4-1	TRBJ2-7	TRBD1	TGCGCCAGCAGCGAACGGGACAGGAATTCCTACGAGCAGTACTTC	CASSERDRNSYEQYF
NA	TRBV6-2/TRBV6-3	TRBJ2-7	TRBD2	TGTGCCAGCAGCTCCGGACTAGCGGGAGGGCCTAAGTACGAGCAGTACTTC	CASSSGLAGGPKYEQYF
NA	TRBV18	TRBJ1-5	NA	TGTGCCAGCTCACCACGACAGCGCAATCAGCCCCAGCATTTT	CASSPRQRNQPQHF
NA	TRBV9	TRBJ2-1	TRBD1	TGTGCCAGCAGCGTAGGAGGAAACAGGGGGCGCACTGAGCAGTTCTTC	CASSVGGNRGRTEQFF
once	TRBV7-2	TRBJ2-7	NA	TGTGCCAGCAGCTTAGCGGGCCAGGAGCAGTACTTC	CASSLAGQEQYF
NA	TRBV15	TRBJ2-7	TRBD1	TGTGCCACCAGCAGAGATTGGGACAGGACCTACGAGCAGTACTTC	CATSRDWDRTYEQYF
NA	TRBV5-1	TRBJ1-3	NA	TGCGCCAGCAGCTTGGACCTCTCTGGAAACACCATATATTTT	CASSLDLSGNTIYF
NA	TRBV7-3	TRBJ2-1	NA	TGTGCCAGCAGCCCCTCGGGGGTCGGCGGTGAGCAGTTCTTC	CASSPSGVGGEQFF
NA	TRBV30	TRBJ1-6	NA	TGTGCCTGGTCGCCGGGACTCCCGTTTTCACCCCTCCACTTT	CAWSPGLPFSPLHF
NA	TRBV5-1	TRBJ2-3	NA	TGCGCCAGCAGCTCTGGGGCATCTGGCACAGATACGCAGTATTTT	CASSSGASGTDTQYF
NA	TRBV7-3	TRBJ2-2	NA	TGTGCCAGCAGCGATACTAGTAGTGGGAACACCGGGGAGCTGTTTTTT	CASSDTSSGNTGELFF
NA	TRBV29-1	TRBJ2-3	NA	TGCAGCGCCCTTGGGTACATTCGCACAGATACGCAGTATTTT	CSALGYIRTDTQYF
NA	TRBV19	TRBJ1-5	NA	TGTGCCAGTACCCCCTATTCGGCAGGGAATGGACATCAGCCCCAGCATTTT	CASTPYSAGNGHQPQHF
NA	TRBV5-4	TRBJ2-5	TRBD1	TGTGCCAGCAGCTTGGTGACAGGGGGGGAGACCCAGTACTTC	CASSLVTGGETQYF
NA	TRBV5-1	TRBJ2-4	NA	TGCGCCAGCAGCTTGGAGGCAGCCGCCAAAAACATTCAGTACTTC	CASSLEAAAKNIQYF
NA	TRBV7-9	TRBJ1-3	NA	TGTGCCAGCGGGCTCTGGGCGGGGACGACGGGAAACACCATATATTTT	CASGLWAGTTGNTIYF
NA	TRBV7-3	TRBJ2-1	TRBD2	TGTGCCAGCAGCTTATCTAGCGGATTAATTTACAATGAGCAGTTCTTC	CASSLSSGLIYNEQFF
NA	TRBV5-8	TRBJ2-1	TRBD2	TGTGCCAGCAGCTCCTTAGCGGGGCTTACCTACAATGAGCAGTTCTTC	CASSSLAGLTYNEQFF
once	TRBV19	TRBJ1-1	NA	TGTGCCAGTAGTATAGGGGGTGAAGCTTTCTTT	CASSIGGEAFF
NA	TRBV15	TRBJ1-1	NA	TGTGCCACCAGCAGAGACGGGGGGGGCACTGAAGCTTTCTTT	CATSRDGGGTEAFF
NA	TRBV3-1/TRBV3-2	TRBJ2-7	NA	TGTGCCAGCAGCCAGGGGGCAGGATGGTCCCACGAGCAGTACTTC	CASSQGAGWSHEQYF
NA	TRBV19	TRBJ2-3	TRBD1	TGTGCCAGTAGTACGCTCTCACCAGGGGGCTTTAGCACAGATACGCAGTATTTT	CASSTLSPGGFSTDTQYF
NA	TRBV10-1	TRBJ2-7	TRBD2	TGCGCCAGCAGTGAGGGACTAGCGGAAAACTACGAGCAGTACTTC	CASSEGLAENYEQYF
NA	TRBV28	TRBJ1-5	TRBD1	TGTGCCAGCAGTTTCCCGACAGGGGGACTGGGCAATCAGCCCCAGCATTTT	CASSFPTGGLGNQPQHF
NA	TRBV3-1/TRBV3-2	TRBJ2-1	NA	TGTGCCAGCAGCCATCACGGGCGGGGCTCCTACAATGAGCAGTTCTTC	CASSHHGRGSYNEQFF
NA	TRBV13	TRBJ1-2	TRBD1	TGTGCCAGCAGCTTCAGGGGGGGCGGCTACACCTTC	CASSFRGGGYTF
many	TRBV28	TRBJ1-1	NA	TGTGCCAGCAGCCGAGACAGACCCACTGAAGCTTTCTTT	CASSRDRPTEAFF
NA	TRBV2	TRBJ1-5	NA	TGTGCCAGCAGTGAAGGGCGGCCAGGCAATCAGCCCCAGCATTTT	CASSEGRPGNQPQHF
NA	TRBV19	TRBJ1-2	NA	TGTGCCAGTAGTCCCCGTGCCGGGATTAACTATGGCTACACCTTC	CASSPRAGINYGYTF
NA	TRBV9	TRBJ2-3	NA	TGTGCCAGCAGCGTAACAGGCTCAGATACGCAGTATTTT	CASSVTGSDTQYF
NA	TRBV9	TRBJ1-3	NA	TGTGCCAGCAGCGTAGCGGGTTTCGGGAGAGGAGGAGACACCATATATTTT	CASSVAGFGRGGDTIYF
NA	TRBV18	TRBJ2-3	TRBD1	TGTGCCAGCTCACCTAGTAGGGGGCCAGATACGCAGTATTTT	CASSPSRGPDTQYF
NA	TRBV30	TRBJ1-3	NA	TGTGCCTGGAGTGTATGGGGGAAGGTGGCTGGAAACACCATATATTTT	CAWSVWGKVAGNTIYF
NA	TRBV19	TRBJ2-2	NA	TGTGCCAGTAGTATGACGCGGGTGGACCTTGACACCGGGGAGCTGTTTTTT	CASSMTRVDLDTGELFF
NA	TRBV27	TRBJ2-1	NA	TGTGCCAGCAGTCAAAGTATCGGGGAATCCTACAATGAGCAGTTCTTC	CASSQSIGESYNEQFF
NA	TRBV5-1	TRBJ2-1	TRBD2	TGCGCCAGCAGCTCAGAGGCGGGAGTCTACAATGAGCAGTTCTTC	CASSSEAGVYNEQFF
many	TRBV14	TRBJ2-1	NA	TGTGCCAGCAGCCCCGGGAGTCACAATGAGCAGTTCTTC	CASSPGSHNEQFF
NA	TRBV6-5	TRBJ1-2	TRBD1	TGTGCCAGCAGATCCCCGACAGGGAACTATGGCTACACCTTC	CASRSPTGNYGYTF
NA	TRBV5-5	TRBJ1-2	NA	TGTGCCAGCAGCTCCCAACAGGACGGCTATGGCTACACCTTC	CASSSQQDGYGYTF
once	TRBV6-6	TRBJ1-1	NA	TGTGCCAGCAGTTACCCGCAGGGCATAGGGAACACTGAAGCTTTCTTT	CASSYPQGIGNTEAFF
NA	TRBV28	TRBJ1-2	NA	TGTGCCAGCAGACCGATGGGTTATTCGGGTCGCGGCTACACCTTC	CASRPMGYSGRGYTF
NA	TRBV6-6	TRBJ2-5	NA	TGTGCCAGCAGGGACCCGGGACTCCCCCAAGAGACCCAGTACTTC	CASRDPGLPQETQYF
few	TRBV5-1	TRBJ1-1	NA	TGCGCCAGCAGCTTGGAAAACCCCCTTGACACTGAAGCTTTCTTT	CASSLENPLDTEAFF
NA	TRBV9	TRBJ1-1	NA	TGTGCCAGCAGAGGTGCGGGACCTGAAGCTTTCTTT	CASRGAGPEAFF
NA	TRBV11-2	TRBJ1-2	NA	TGTGCCAGCAGCTGGGGGGAAGATGGCTACACCTTC	CASSWGEDGYTF
NA	TRBV18	TRBJ1-1	NA	TGTGCCAGCTCACCAGGGAGGGAGAACACTGAAGCTTTCTTT	CASSPGRENTEAFF
NA	TRBV5-1	TRBJ1-1	NA	TGCGCCAGCAGCTTGGGGGGAGGCACTGAAGCTTTCTTT	CASSLGGGTEAFF
NA	TRBV5-1	TRBJ2-3	TRBD1	TGCGCCAGCAGCTTGGGAACAGGGGGCACAGATACGCAGTATTTT	CASSLGTGGTDTQYF
NA	TRBV19	TRBJ1-5	NA	TGTGCCAGTAGTATTAGTGGGGAGGGGTCCAATCAGCCCCAGCATTTT	CASSISGEGSNQPQHF
NA	TRBV13	TRBJ2-1	TRBD2	TGTGCCAGCAGCTTAGACGGGACTAGCGGAAGCTCCTACAATGAGCAGTTCTTC	CASSLDGTSGSSYNEQFF
NA	TRBV6-5	TRBJ1-6	NA	TGTGCCAGCAGGTTCAGGGGATCACCCCTCCACTTT	CASRFRGSPLHF
NA	TRBV9	TRBJ2-3	NA	TGTGCCAGCAGCGTCTCTAGGGGGGGGATCGCAGATACGCAGTATTTT	CASSVSRGGIADTQYF
NA	TRBV5-1	TRBJ1-3	TRBD1	TGCGCCAGCAGCTTAGGACAGGGGAGAAACACCATATATTTT	CASSLGQGRNTIYF
NA	TRBV2	TRBJ2-3	NA	TGTGCCAGCAGGGAGGGGGTCAGGGCTCATACGCAGTATTTT	CASREGVRAHTQYF
once	TRBV7-9	TRBJ1-2	TRBD1	TGTGCCAGCAGCGGGCAGACAGGGGATGACTATGGCTACACCTTC	CASSGQTGDDYGYTF